These 26 T cell receptor beta chains came from one sample sequenced in a study of T cell responses to AZD1222 COVID-19 vaccine. Assay: immunoSEQ multiplex PCR; the TCRdb copy retains only in-frame clones and omits some. This sample has more than 150,000 clones, with 85% to 95% found just once. The sequencing used peripheral blood, collected 28 days after the second AZD1222 dose. The source of these receptors is an adult who received the AZD1222 COVID-19 vaccine.

The chain carries TRBV27 and TRBJ1-1; the D is unclear. The CDR3 has 13 residues. With 3 bases removed from V and 3 bases from J, the gap between germline ends came to 8 bases. Germline CDR1 MNHEY, CDR2 SMNVEV (reference sequence). The CDR3 sequence is CASSFLIYTEAFF. The CDR3 coding sequence is TGTGCCAGCAGTTTTCTTATCTACACTGAAGCTTTCTTT.

The chain couples TRBV27 to TRBJ1-5; maybe TRBD1 (5 bases). This CDR3 spans 15 amino acids. Germline lookup yields CDR1 MNHEY and CDR2 SMNVEV (reference sequence). V lost 6 bases and J lost 3, with 15 bases in between. CDR3 in DNA: TGTGCCAGCAGCCCGGCCCCAGGGATCAATCAGCCCCAGCATTTT. It specifies CASSPAPGINQPQHF.

This rearrangement joins TRBV6-5 to TRBJ2-7, with a possible D match to TRBD2 (6 bases). Trimming removed 0 bases at V and 0 bases at J, with 9 bases between. CDR3 length: 15 amino acids. In germline, CDR1 is MNHEY, CDR2 SVGAGI. The CDR3 loop is CASSYSSGGSYEQYF. The CDR3 DNA follows: TGTGCCAGCAGTTACTCATCCGGGGGCTCCTACGAGCAGTACTTC.

The rearrangement links TRBV27 to TRBJ1-4, with TRBD1 matching over 9 bases. Germline V gene lookup returns CDR1 MNHEY and CDR2 SMNVEV (reference sequence). This CDR3 is 16 amino acids long. The junction had 8 bases not matched to a gene; V was cut back by 2 bases and J by 7 bases. CDR3 sequence: CASSLKWGQGGEKLFF. DNA of the CDR3: TGTGCCAGCAGTTTAAAGTGGGGACAGGGCGGTGAAAAACTGTTTTTT.

The CDR3 protein is CAWTRGGIGELFF. DNA for the CDR3: TGTGCCTGGACTCGCGGAGGGATAGGGGAGCTGTTTTTT. The chain recombines TRBV30 with TRBJ2-2; tentatively, D is TRBD2 (6 bases). The CDR3 is 13 residues long. Trimming removed 4 bases from V and 8 bases from J, with 14 bases in between. In germline, CDR1 is GTSNPN, CDR2 SVGIG (reference sequence).

The gene calls are TRBV9 and TRBJ1-2; D is ambiguous. The CDR3 totals 15 residues. V lost 4 bases and J 6 bases, leaving 19 bases between the germline ends. The germline CDR1 and CDR2 sequences are SGDLS and YYNGEE. This CDR3 is CASSSTLAGGDGYTF. The CDR3, as DNA: TGTGCCAGCAGCTCTACATTGGCGGGCGGGGATGGCTACACCTTC.

V is TRBV24-1 and J is TRBJ2-4, with D possibly being TRBD1 (5 bases). Germline CDR1 reads KGHDR; CDR2 reads SFDVKD. The CDR3 totals 14 residues. Trimming removed 4 bases at V and 5 bases at J, with 11 bases between. CDR3 in DNA: TGTGCCACCAGTGAGAGTGACAGAGAAAACATTCAGTACTTC. Its translation: CATSESDRENIQYF.

The V call is TRBV14, the J call TRBJ2-7; no reliable D call. Germline V CDR1 and CDR2: SGHDN, FVKESK. The V gene lost 4 bases and the J gene lost 0 bases, with 10 bases spanning the gap. The CDR3 totals 14 residues. DNA of the CDR3: TGTGCCAGCAGCCCCCTCAAAGGCTCCTACGAGCAGTACTTC. This encodes CASSPLKGSYEQYF.

This clone was seen once. J is TRBJ2-1 and V is TRBV12-3 or TRBV12-4; D not resolved. Trimming stripped 3 bases from V and 5 bases from J, with 2 bases between. The CDR3 spans 11 residues. The CDR3 nucleotides read TGTGCCAGCAGTTTGCACAATGAGCAGTTCTTC. Protein: CASSLHNEQFF.

This chain uses TRBV11-2 with TRBJ1-5, with TRBD1 matching over 7 bases. This CDR3 is 14 amino acids long. CDR1 is SGHAT and CDR2 is FQNNGV in the germline V gene. The V segment lost 5 bases and the J segment 11 bases; nucleotides outside the gene matches: 12. The CDR3 is CASSPTEGARSQHF. For the CDR3, the DNA is TGTGCCAGCAGCCCAACGGAGGGGGCGAGGTCCCAGCATTTT.

CDR3 nucleotides: TGCGCCAGCAGTCAGTCCCTTCTAGCGGGAGTGTACGAGCAGTACTTC. This gives the protein CASSQSLLAGVYEQYF. The chain combines TRBV4-1 with TRBJ2-7, with 10 bases lining up with TRBD2. Germline values: CDR1 MGHRA, CDR2 YSYEKL. The junction had 12 bases not matched to a gene; V was cut back by 6 bases and J by 4 bases. This CDR3 has 16 residues.

The genes are TRBV30 and TRBJ2-3; D is undetermined. The CDR3 runs to 13 residues. Trimming took 2 bases from V and 4 from J, leaving 10 bases between them. Germline-derived CDR1 and CDR2 are GTSNPN and SVGIG (reference sequence). The CDR3 bases are TGTGCCTGGAGTCTTTATGGGGCAGATACGCAGTATTTT. Its translation: CAWSLYGADTQYF.

The chain couples TRBV9 to TRBJ2-7, with a weak D call TRBD2 (5 bases). Trimming shortened V by 0 bases and J by 3 bases, and 16 bases separated the two germline ends. CDR3 length: 16 residues. Per germline, CDR1 SGDLS and CDR2 YYNGEE. CDR3 sequence: CASSVVGRGGLYEQYF. Written as DNA, the CDR3 is TGTGCCAGCAGCGTAGTGGGAAGAGGAGGACTCTACGAGCAGTACTTC.

V is TRBV19 and J is TRBJ2-1; 9 bases line up with TRBD2. This CDR3 has 16 amino acids. CDR1 and CDR2 (germline): LNHDA, SQIVND (reference sequence). J lost 6 bases, V lost 1 base, and 7 bases had no gene match. Here the CDR3 DNA reads TGTGCCAGTAGTATAGTTGGCGGGGGGGCCCCCAATGAGCAGTTCTTC. It is translated as CASSIVGGGAPNEQFF.

CDR3 coding DNA: TGTGCCAGCAGTTTGAGGGGGCACGGCTATGGCTACACCTTC. Protein sequence: CASSLRGHGYGYTF. The V and J genes are TRBV27 and TRBJ1-2; TRBD1 matches at 7 bases. The CDR3 is 14 residues long. Looked up from germline, CDR1 is MNHEY and CDR2 is SMNVEV (reference sequence). V was clipped by 3 bases and J by 4 bases; unmatched bases: 5.

The chain links TRBV12-5 to TRBJ1-2; 8 nucleotides line up with TRBD1. Germline V gene data show CDR1 as LGHNT and CDR2 as FRNRAP. J lost 0 bases, V lost 5 bases, and 8 bases had no gene match. The CDR3 is 16 residues long. CDR3 amino acids: CASGPWTGLTNYGYTF. The CDR3 DNA sequence: TGTGCTAGTGGTCCATGGACAGGGCTAACTAACTATGGCTACACCTTC.

The V and J genes are TRBV30 and TRBJ1-1, with a tentative D call TRBD1 (6 bases). Germline V gene data show CDR1 as GTSNPN and CDR2 as SVGIG (reference sequence). V lost 5 bases and J 11 bases, leaving 12 bases between the germline ends. The CDR3 loop spans 10 amino acids. The CDR3 loop is CAWGGTRAFF. The CDR3 DNA follows: TGTGCCTGGGGCGGGACAAGGGCTTTCTTT.

This chain links TRBV7-2 with TRBJ2-7; D is undetermined. Germline V gene sequence: CDR1 SGHTA, CDR2 FQGNSA. Trimming took 3 bases from V and 6 from J, leaving 6 bases between them. The CDR3 totals 11 residues. CDR3: CASSLITEQYF. The CDR3 bases are TGTGCCAGCAGCTTGATTACCGAGCAGTACTTC.

This chain joins TRBV6-4 and TRBJ1-1; D is perhaps TRBD1 (5 bases). The CDR3 loop spans 11 amino acids. Germline lookup yields CDR1 MRHNA and CDR2 SNTAGT. V lost 7 bases to trimming and J lost 5 bases, with 8 bases between them. This CDR3 reads CASIGGTEAFF. DNA for the CDR3: TGTGCCAGCATTGGGGGGACTGAAGCTTTCTTT.

This chain joins TRBV27 and TRBJ2-7; 12 bases align to TRBD2. V lost 4 bases to trimming and J lost 3 bases; unmatched junction nucleotides: 7. This CDR3 has 16 amino acids. The germline V gene encodes CDR1 MNHEY and CDR2 SMNVEV (reference sequence). The CDR3, as DNA: TGTGCCAGCAGTTCTCCTAGCGGGAGGGCCAACTACGAGCAGTACTTC. It translates to CASSSPSGRANYEQYF.

This sequence joins TRBV7-7 and TRBJ2-3; a weak D match, TRBD1 (5 bases). Germline CDR1 reads SSHAT; CDR2 reads FNYEAQ (reference sequence). Trimming left V 2 bases short and J 4 bases short, with 10 bases between. The CDR3 totals 14 residues. CDR3 in DNA: TGTGCCAGCAGCTTAATCTTAGGGGCAGATACGCAGTATTTT. Its protein product is CASSLILGADTQYF.

This sequence joins TRBV11-1 and TRBJ2-6; D uncertain. The V and J ends lost 3 bases and 0 bases respectively, with 6 bases between them. The CDR3 length is 15 residues. Germline assignment: CDR1 SGHAT and CDR2 FQDESV (reference sequence). The CDR3 here is CASSFPPSGANVLTF. The CDR3 coding sequence is TGTGCCAGCAGCTTCCCCCCCTCTGGGGCCAACGTCCTGACTTTC. Supplemented by reference TRBV11-1 and TRBJ2-6, the full variable domain reads EAEVAQSPRYKITEKSQAVAFWCDPISGHATLYWYRQILGQGPELLVQFQDESVVDDSQLPKDRFSAERLKGVDSTLKIQPAELGDSAMYLCASSFPPSGANVLTFGAGSRLTVL.

V usage is TRBV18 and J usage is TRBJ1-1; the match to TRBD1 covers 9 bases. Losses at the gene ends were 0 bases for V and 4 bases for J; bases not matched to a gene: 0. The CDR3 covers 14 residues. Germline CDR1 reads KGHSH; CDR2 reads LQKENI. For the CDR3, the DNA is TGTGCCAGCTCACCACCGACAGGGGGCACTGAAGCTTTCTTT. Its protein is CASSPPTGGTEAFF.

The chain couples TRBV3-1 (or the pseudogene TRBV3-2) to TRBJ1-3; possibly TRBD1 for D (5 bases). Trimming removed 4 bases from V and 2 bases from J, with 15 bases in between. This CDR3 has 16 residues. Germline V lookup: CDR1 LGHDT, CDR2 YNNKEL (reference sequence). This CDR3 is CASSPMTGGPGNTIYF. Here the CDR3 DNA reads TGTGCCAGCAGCCCGATGACGGGGGGACCTGGAAACACCATATATTTT.

This clone showed up just a few times. CDR3 nucleotide sequence: TGTGCCAGCAGTTACAGGGGGCCCCCCGACGAAGCTTTCTTT. The encoded protein is CASSYRGPPDEAFF. The chain is built from TRBV6-5 and TRBJ1-1, with 7 bases fitting TRBD1. The CDR3 has 14 amino acids. J was trimmed by 8 bases and V by 2 bases; bases with no gene match: 8. The germline gives CDR1 MNHEY, CDR2 SVGAGI.

This clone has a handful of counts. The V gene is TRBV27, the J gene TRBJ1-5; possibly TRBD1 for D (5 bases). V shed 5 bases and J shed 6 bases, with 20 bases lying between them. This CDR3 comprises 16 residues. Germline V gives CDR1 MNHEY, CDR2 SMNVEV (reference sequence). CDR3 in DNA: TGTGCCAGCAGTCCCCGTTGGGGGATAGATCGTCAGCCCCAGCATTTT. It codes for CASSPRWGIDRQPQHF.